This T cell receptor (beta chain) was found in a study of post-analysis software for immune sequencing data. Study conclusions and caveats: People with multiple sclerosis had a significantly lower normalized Chao1 diversity than controls did.

Incorporated into the TCR beta cDNA libraries were unique molecular identifiers, which served to reduce PCR and sequencing biases. TCRdb re-called the PCR reads through MiXCR, storing one row per CDR3 protein. The sample carries 600,000 to 750,000 distinct CDR3 sequences, around 60% recorded once. On this clonotype itself: Its antigen is unidentified.

The TCR comes from a girl aged 2-9 years with multiple sclerosis. Material for sequencing was blood.

The CDR3 is CASSLGELGEQYF. CDR3 coding DNA: TGTGCCAGCAGCTTGGGGGAGTTGGGCGAGCAGTACTTC. The rearrangement links TRBV5-5 to TRBJ2-4, with a possible D match to TRBD2 (5 bases). The DNA matches TRBJ2-7 better at its end, which makes the J call doubtful. The length of the CDR3 is 13 residues. Germline V gene sequence: CDR1 SGHKS, CDR2 YYEKEE (reference sequence).